This paragraph covers one T cell receptor beta chain sequence. Germline CDR1 and CDR2: LGHDT and YNNKEL (reference sequence). The CDR3 spans 14 residues. Trimming stripped 4 bases from V and 1 base from J, with 8 bases between. Repertoires were generated with immunoSEQ multiplex PCR, while TCRdb's copy carries only in-frame clones and drops some. The table shows about 69,000 clones, with around four fifths occurring only once. The sample comes from a study of control samples from healthy donors and cancer patients. V gene TRBV3-1 (or the pseudogene TRBV3-2) combines with J gene TRBJ1-3; D gene uncertain. The sequenced sample consisted of PBMCs. The sequence was collected from a woman between 45 and 65 years old with lung cancer. CDR3 in amino acids: CASSPRRSGNTIYF. The CDR3 bases are TGTGCCAGCAGCCCCAGGAGATCTGGAAACACCATATATTTT.